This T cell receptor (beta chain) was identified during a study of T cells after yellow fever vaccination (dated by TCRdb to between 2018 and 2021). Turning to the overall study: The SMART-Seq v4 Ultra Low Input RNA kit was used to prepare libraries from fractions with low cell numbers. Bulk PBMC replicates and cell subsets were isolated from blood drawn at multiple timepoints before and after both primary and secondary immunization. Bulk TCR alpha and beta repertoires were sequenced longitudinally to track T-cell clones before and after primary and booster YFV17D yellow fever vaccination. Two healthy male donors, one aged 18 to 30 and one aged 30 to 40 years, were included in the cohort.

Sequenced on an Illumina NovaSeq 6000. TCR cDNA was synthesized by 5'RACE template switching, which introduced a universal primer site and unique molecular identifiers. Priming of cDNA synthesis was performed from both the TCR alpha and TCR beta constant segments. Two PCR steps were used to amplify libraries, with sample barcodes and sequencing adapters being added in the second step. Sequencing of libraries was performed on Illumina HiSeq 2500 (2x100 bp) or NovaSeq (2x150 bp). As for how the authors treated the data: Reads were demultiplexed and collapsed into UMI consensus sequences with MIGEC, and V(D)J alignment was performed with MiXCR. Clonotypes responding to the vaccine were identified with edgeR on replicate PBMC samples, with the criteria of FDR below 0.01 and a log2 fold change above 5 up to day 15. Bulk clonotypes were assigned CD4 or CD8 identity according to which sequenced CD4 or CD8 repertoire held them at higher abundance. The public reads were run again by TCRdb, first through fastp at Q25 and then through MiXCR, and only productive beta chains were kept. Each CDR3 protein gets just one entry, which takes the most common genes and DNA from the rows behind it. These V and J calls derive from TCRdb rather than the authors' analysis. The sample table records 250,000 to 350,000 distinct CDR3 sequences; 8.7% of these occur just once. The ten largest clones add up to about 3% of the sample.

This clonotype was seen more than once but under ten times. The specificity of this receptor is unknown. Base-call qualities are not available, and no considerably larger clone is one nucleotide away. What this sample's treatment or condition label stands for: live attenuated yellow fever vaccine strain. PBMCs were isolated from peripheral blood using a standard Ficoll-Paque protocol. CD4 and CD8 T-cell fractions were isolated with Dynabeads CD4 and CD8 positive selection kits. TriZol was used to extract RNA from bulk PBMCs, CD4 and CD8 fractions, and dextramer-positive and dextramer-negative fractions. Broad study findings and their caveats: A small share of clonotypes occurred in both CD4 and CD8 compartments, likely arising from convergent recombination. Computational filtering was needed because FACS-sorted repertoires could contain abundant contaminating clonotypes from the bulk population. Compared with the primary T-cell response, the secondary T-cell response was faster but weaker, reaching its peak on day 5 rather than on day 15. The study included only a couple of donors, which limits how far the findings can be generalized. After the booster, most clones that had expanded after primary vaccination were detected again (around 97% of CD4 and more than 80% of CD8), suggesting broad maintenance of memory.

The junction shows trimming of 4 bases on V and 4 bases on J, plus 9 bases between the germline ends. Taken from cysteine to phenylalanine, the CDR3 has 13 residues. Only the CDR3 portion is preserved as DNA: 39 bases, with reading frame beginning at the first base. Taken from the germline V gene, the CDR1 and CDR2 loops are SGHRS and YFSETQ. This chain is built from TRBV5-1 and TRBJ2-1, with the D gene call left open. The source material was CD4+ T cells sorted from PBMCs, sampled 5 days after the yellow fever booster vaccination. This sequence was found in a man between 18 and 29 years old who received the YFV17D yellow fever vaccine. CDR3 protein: CASSAPIYNEQFF. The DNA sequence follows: TGCGCCAGCAGCGCACCGATTTACAATGAGCAGTTCTTC.